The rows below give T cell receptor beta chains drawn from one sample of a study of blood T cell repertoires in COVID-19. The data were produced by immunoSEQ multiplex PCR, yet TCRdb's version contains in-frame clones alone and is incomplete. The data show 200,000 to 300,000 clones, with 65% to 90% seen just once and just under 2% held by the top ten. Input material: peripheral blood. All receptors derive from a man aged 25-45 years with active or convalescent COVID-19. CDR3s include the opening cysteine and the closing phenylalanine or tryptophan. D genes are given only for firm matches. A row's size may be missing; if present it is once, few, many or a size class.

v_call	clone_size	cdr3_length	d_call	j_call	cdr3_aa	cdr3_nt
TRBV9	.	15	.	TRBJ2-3	CASSVGASSTDTQYF	TGTGCCAGCAGCGTAGGAGCGAGTAGCACAGATACGCAGTATTTT
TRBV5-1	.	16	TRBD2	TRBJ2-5	CASSLRPTSVVETQYF	TGCGCCAGCAGCTTGAGGCCCACTAGCGTAGTGGAGACCCAGTACTTC
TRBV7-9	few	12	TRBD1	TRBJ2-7	CASSLTGVEQYF	TGTGCCAGCAGCTTAACAGGGGTCGAGCAGTACTTC
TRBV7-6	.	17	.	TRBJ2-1	CASSYGPGYASVREQFF	TGTGCCAGCAGCTACGGCCCAGGGTATGCTAGCGTCAGGGAGCAGTTCTTC
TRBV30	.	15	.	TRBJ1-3	CAWSEGMSSGNTIYF	TGTGCCTGGAGTGAGGGGATGTCATCTGGAAACACCATATATTTT
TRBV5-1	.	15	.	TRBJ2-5	CASSNGQSIGETQYF	TGCGCCAGCAGCAACGGACAGTCAATCGGAGAGACCCAGTACTTC
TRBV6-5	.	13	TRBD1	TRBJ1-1	CASKAGGNTEAFF	TGTGCCAGCAAAGCAGGGGGCAACACTGAAGCTTTCTTT
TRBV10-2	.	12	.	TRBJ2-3	CASSESRDTQYF	TGCGCCAGCAGTGAGTCGAGGGATACGCAGTATTTT
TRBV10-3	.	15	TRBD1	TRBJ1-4	CAISESGGHGEKLFF	TGTGCCATCAGTGAATCAGGGGGCCACGGGGAAAAACTGTTTTTT
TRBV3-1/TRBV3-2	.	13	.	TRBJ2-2	CASSQVATGELFF	TGTGCCAGCAGCCAAGTAGCAACCGGGGAGCTGTTTTTT
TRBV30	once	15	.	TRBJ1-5	CAWSVQRQAYQPQHF	TGTGCCTGGAGTGTACAGAGACAGGCTTATCAGCCCCAGCATTTT
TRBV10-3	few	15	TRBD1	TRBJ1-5	CAISDLQGVNQPQHF	TGTGCCATCAGTGATCTACAGGGGGTAAATCAGCCCCAGCATTTT
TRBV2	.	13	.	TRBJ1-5	CASSVVSNQPQHF	TGTGCCAGCAGTGTAGTCTCCAATCAGCCCCAGCATTTT
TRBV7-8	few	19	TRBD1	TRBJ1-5	CASSHKTGQGALGNQPQHF	TGTGCCAGCAGCCACAAAACAGGACAGGGGGCTTTGGGAAATCAGCCCCAGCATTTT
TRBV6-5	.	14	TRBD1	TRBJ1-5	CASTRQGGNQPQHF	TGTGCCAGCACTCGCCAGGGGGGCAATCAGCCCCAGCATTTT
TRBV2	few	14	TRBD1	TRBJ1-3	CASGQVGSGNTIYF	TGTGCCAGTGGACAGGTGGGATCTGGAAACACCATATATTTT
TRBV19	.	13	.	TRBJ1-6	CASSMSSGSPLHF	TGTGCCAGTAGTATGTCCTCGGGTTCACCCCTCCACTTT
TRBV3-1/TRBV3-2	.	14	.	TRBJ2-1	CASSQDTSFYEQFF	TGTGCCAGCAGCCAAGATACTAGTTTTTATGAGCAGTTCTTC
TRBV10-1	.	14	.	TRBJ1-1	CASSESQGDTEAFF	TGCGCCAGCAGTGAATCACAGGGCGACACTGAAGCTTTCTTT
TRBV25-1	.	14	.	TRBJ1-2	CASSEFPGNYGYTF	TGTGCCAGCAGTGAATTTCCAGGGAACTATGGCTACACCTTC